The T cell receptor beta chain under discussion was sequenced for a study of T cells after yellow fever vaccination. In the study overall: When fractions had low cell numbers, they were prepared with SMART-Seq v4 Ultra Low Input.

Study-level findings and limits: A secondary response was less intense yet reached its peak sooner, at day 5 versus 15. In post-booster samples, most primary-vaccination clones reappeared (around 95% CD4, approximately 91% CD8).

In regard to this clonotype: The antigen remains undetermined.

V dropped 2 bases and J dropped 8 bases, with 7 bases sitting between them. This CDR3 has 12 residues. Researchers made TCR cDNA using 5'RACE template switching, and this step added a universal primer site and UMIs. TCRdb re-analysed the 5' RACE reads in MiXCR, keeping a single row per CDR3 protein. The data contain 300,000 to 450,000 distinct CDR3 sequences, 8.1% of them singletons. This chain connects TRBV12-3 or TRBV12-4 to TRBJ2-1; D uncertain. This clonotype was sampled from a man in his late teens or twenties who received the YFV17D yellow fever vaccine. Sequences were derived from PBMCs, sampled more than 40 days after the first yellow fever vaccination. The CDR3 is CASSLRADEQFF. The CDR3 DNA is TGTGCCAGCAGTTTAAGGGCGGATGAGCAGTTCTTC.